This is a list of T cell receptor beta chains from one sample in a study of cytomegalovirus exposure and HLA in healthy donors. The data were produced by immunoSEQ multiplex PCR, yet TCRdb's version contains in-frame clones alone and is incomplete. The sample has 120,000 to 150,000 clones; nearly 80% are singletons. Material: PBMCs. The receptors were gathered from a woman in her twenties or thirties in good health and CMV-seronegative. CDR3s include the opening cysteine and the closing phenylalanine or tryptophan.

TRBJ2-5,TRBV25-1,CASSEGGTLIKETQYF
TRBJ2-7,TRBV27,CASSLVGTGGPYEQYF
TRBJ2-7,TRBV10-3,CAISPGQPNEQYF
TRBJ1-3,TRBV7-2,CASSLEGAPGNTIYF
TRBJ1-3,TRBV9,CASSVFDRLSSGNTIYF
TRBJ1-2,TRBV7-2,CASSPGGGSDYGYTF
TRBJ2-1,TRBV11-2,CASSLQEGAYNEQFF
TRBJ2-2,TRBV4-1,CASSQGALAGNTGELFF
TRBJ1-2,TRBV5-6,CASSSRTGDGYTF
TRBJ1-1,TRBV5-1,CASSGQGGGTEAFF
TRBJ2-7,TRBV9,CASSVGVGQISYEQYF
TRBJ1-2,TRBV7-3,CASSLTGRSDGYTF
TRBJ1-2,TRBV5-4,CASSLVTGSLNGYTF
TRBJ2-3,TRBV7-9,CASSSGLAPTDTQYF
TRBJ1-6,TRBV30,CAWGNTGDSPLHF
TRBJ2-3,TRBV12-5,CASGPVADTQYF
TRBJ1-1,TRBV29-1,CSVTAITEAFF
TRBJ1-1,TRBV27,CASSFALNTEAFF
TRBJ1-2,TRBV5-6,CASSETLAGGSGGYTF
TRBJ1-2,TRBV19,CASSKGTGNYGYTF
TRBJ2-7,TRBV30,CAWSGLAGGLSSYEQYF
TRBJ1-2,TRBV5-1,CASSLPANYGYTF
TRBJ1-2,TRBV7-3,CASSLTGTRDGYTF
TRBJ2-2,TRBV6-1,CASSEVRLAGKPGELFF
TRBJ1-1,TRBV7-3,CASSDTGRTEAFF
TRBJ1-2,TRBV7-6,CASSDRQGADGYTF
TRBJ1-2,TRBV10-3,CAISDLGTDASNYGYTF
TRBJ1-3,TRBV10-2,CASAPWQATQAGNTIYF
TRBJ1-2,TRBV27,CASGDRGGYTF
TRBJ2-7,TRBV2,CATKPRAGAYEQYF
TRBJ1-1,TRBV6-4,CASSEGRGTEAFF
TRBJ1-1,TRBV6-5,CASRGGVGAAFF
TRBJ1-3,TRBV5-1,CASSLRSSGNTIYF
TRBJ1-1,TRBV4-1,CASSQEYAGDTEAFF
TRBJ1-5,TRBV19,CASSIEGQGAYQPQHF
TRBJ2-4,TRBV25-1,CASSGRQSLAKNIQYF
TRBJ2-1,TRBV15,CATSRDPTGLSYNEQFF
TRBJ1-2,TRBV7-9,CASSLWDSPNYGYTF
TRBJ1-2,TRBV29-1,CSVDLQGANGYTF
TRBJ1-1,TRBV6-1,CASSSYSNTEAFF
TRBJ1-4,TRBV6-6,CASRGSATNEKLFF
TRBJ1-4,TRBV19,CASSRVRGPRNEKLFF
TRBJ2-6,TRBV2,CASSRGLSSGANVLTF
TRBJ1-2,TRBV29-1,CSVEVGGGYTF
TRBJ2-1,TRBV19,CASSSPRDRGGNEQFF
TRBJ1-5,TRBV6-5,CASKQTGGQPQHF
TRBJ1-4,TRBV5-4,CASSLARGEKLFF
TRBJ1-1,TRBV2,CASSPGTGSVAEAFF
TRBJ1-2,TRBV5-4,CASSLGDRGIPYGYTF